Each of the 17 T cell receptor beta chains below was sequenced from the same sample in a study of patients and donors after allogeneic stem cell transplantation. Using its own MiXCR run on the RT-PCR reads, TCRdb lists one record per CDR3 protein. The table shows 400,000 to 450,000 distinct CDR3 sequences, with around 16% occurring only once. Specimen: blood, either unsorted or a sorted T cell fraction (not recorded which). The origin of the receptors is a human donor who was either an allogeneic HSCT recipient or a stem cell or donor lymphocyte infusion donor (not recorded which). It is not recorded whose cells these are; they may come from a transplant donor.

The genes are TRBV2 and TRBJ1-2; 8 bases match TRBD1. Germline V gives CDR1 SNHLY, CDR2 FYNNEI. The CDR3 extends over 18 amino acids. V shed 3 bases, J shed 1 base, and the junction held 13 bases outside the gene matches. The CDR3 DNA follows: TGTGCCAGCAGTGATCATACCCTTGGCAGGGGGCTTAACTATGGCTACACCTTC. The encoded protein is CASSDHTLGRGLNYGYTF.

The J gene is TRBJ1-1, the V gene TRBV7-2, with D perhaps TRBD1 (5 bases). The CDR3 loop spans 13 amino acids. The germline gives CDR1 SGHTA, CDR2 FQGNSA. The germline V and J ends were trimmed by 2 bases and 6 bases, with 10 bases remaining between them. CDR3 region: CASSLSPGPEAFF. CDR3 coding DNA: TGTGCCAGCAGCTTATCACCGGGACCTGAAGCTTTCTTT.

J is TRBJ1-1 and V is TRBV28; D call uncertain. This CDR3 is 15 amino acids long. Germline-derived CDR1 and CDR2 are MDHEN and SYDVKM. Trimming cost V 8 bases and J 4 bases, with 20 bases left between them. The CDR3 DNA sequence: TGTGCCAGCCTTCCCCCCGCAGGCTGGGGCACTGAAGCTTTCTTT. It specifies CASLPPAGWGTEAFF.

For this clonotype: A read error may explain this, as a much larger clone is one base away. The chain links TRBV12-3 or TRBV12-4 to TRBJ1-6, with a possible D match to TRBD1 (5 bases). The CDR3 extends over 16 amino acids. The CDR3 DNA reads TGTGCCAGCAGCCCAGACAGTTACTCCTATAATCCACCCCTCCACTTT. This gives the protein CASSPDSYSYNPPLHF.

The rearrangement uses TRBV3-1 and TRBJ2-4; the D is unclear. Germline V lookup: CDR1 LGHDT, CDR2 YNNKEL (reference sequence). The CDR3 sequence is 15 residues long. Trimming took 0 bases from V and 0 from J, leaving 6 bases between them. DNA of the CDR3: TGTGCCAGCAGCCAAGAAGACCTAGCCAAAAACATTCAGTACTTC. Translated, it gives CASSQEDLAKNIQYF. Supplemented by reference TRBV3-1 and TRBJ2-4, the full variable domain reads DTAVSQTPKYLVTQMGNDKSIKCEQNLGHDTMYWYKQDSKKFLKIMFSYNNKELIINETVPNRFSPKSPDKAHLNLHINSLELGDSAVYFCASSQEDLAKNIQYFGAGTRLSVL.

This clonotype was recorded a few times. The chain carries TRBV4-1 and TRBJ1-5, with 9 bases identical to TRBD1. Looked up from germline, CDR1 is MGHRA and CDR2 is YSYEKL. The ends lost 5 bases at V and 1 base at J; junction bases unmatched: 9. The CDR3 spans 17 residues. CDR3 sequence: CASSEFAQGASNQPQHF. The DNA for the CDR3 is TGCGCCAGCAGCGAATTTGCACAGGGGGCGAGCAATCAGCCCCAGCATTTT.

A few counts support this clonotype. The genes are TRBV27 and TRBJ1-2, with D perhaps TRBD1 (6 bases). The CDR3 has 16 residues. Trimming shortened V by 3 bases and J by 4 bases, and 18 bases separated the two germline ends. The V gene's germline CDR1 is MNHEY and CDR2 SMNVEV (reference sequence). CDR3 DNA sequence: TGTGCCAGCAGTTTGGTGAGGGGGGGCACCGTCTATGGCTACACCTTC. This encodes CASSLVRGGTVYGYTF.

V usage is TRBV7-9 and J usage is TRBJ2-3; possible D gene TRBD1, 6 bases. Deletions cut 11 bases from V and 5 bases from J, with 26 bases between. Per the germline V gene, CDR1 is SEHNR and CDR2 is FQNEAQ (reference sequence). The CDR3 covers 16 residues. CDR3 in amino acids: CARDGGDGRGRDTQYF. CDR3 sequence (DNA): TGTGCCCGGGACGGTGGAGACGGCAGGGGTAGAGATACGCAGTATTTT.

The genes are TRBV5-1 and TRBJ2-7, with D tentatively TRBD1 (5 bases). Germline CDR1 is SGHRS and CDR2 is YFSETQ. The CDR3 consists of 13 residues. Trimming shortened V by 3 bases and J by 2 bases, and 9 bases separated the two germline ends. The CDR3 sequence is CASSSGPPYEQYF. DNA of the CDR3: TGCGCCAGCAGCTCAGGGCCCCCCTACGAGCAGTACTTC.

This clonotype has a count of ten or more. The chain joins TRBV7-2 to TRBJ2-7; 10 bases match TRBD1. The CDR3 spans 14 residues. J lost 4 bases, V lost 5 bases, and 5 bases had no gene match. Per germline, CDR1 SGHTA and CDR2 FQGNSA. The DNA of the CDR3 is TGTGCCAGCAGCGAGGGACAGGGGTGGTACGAGCAGTACTTC. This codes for CASSEGQGWYEQYF.

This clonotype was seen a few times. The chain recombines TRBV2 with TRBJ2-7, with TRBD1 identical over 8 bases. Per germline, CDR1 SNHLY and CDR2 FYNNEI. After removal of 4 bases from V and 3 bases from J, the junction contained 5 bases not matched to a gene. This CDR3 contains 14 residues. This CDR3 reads CASSADRGSYEQYF. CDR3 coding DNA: TGTGCCAGCAGTGCCGACAGGGGCAGCTACGAGCAGTACTTC. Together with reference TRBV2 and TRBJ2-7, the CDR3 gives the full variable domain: EPEVTQTPSHQVTQMGQEVILRCVPISNHLYFYWYRQILGQKVEFLVSFYNNEISEKSEIFDDQFSVERPDGSNFTLKIRSTKLEDSAMYFCASSADRGSYEQYFGPGTRLTVT.

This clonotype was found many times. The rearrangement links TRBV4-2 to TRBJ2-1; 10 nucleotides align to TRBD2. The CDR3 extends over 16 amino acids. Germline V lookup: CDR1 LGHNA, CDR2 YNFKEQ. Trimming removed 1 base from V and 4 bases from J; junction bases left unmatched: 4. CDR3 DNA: TGTGCCAGCAGCCAAGCTAGCGGGAGAGGTTACAATGAGCAGTTCTTC. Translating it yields CASSQASGRGYNEQFF.

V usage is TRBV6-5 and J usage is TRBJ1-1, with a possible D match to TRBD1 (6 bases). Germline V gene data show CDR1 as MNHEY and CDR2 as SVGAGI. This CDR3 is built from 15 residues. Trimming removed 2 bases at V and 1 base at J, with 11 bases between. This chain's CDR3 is CASSYGTRGNTEAFF. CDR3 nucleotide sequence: TGTGCCAGCAGTTACGGGACCAGGGGGAACACTGAAGCTTTCTTT.

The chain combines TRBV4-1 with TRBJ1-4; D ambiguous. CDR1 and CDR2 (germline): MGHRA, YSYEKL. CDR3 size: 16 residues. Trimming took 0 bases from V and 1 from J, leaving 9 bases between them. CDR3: CASSQESFLTNEKLFF. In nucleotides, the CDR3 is TGCGCCAGCAGCCAAGAATCTTTCTTAACTAATGAAAAACTGTTTTTT.

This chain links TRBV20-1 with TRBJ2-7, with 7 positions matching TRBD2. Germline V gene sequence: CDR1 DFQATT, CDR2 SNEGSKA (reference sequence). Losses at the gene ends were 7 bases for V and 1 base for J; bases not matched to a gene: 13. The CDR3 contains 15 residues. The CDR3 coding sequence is TGCAGTGTTACGGGACTATCAACTATTTCCTACGAGCAGTACTTC. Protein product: CSVTGLSTISYEQYF.

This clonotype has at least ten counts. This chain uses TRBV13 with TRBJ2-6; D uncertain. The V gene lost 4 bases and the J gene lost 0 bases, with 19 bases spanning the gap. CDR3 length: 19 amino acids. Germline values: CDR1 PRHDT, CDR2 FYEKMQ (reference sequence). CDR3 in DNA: TGTGCCAGCAGCTCGAGTCTGAAGGGCCCCCTCTCTGGGGCCAACGTCCTGACTTTC. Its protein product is CASSSSLKGPLSGANVLTF.

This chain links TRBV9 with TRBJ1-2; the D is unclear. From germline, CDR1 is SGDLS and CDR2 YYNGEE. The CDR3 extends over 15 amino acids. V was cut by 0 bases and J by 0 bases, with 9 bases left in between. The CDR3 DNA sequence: TGTGCCAGCAGCGTAGGTGTTCTTGCTAACTATGGCTACACCTTC. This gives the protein CASSVGVLANYGYTF.